This TCR beta chain was observed in a study of HIV-infected patients and healthy controls. Notes on the study in general: In HIV-infected patients, the apparent post-therapy Gini index recovery did not replicate in size-matched data. No HLA typing of donors was done in this study.

cDNA was made from around 0.45 ug RNA using alpha and beta constant primers. Each of the alpha and beta chains got its own library through chain-specific third strand synthesis with indices. One entry per CDR3 protein results from TCRdb running MiXCR on the 5' RACE reads. The sample lists over 6,500 distinct CDR3 sequences; about 10% were seen once. Antiretroviral therapy had run roughly three months, about 14 weeks, before follow-up blood collection. All unsorted peripheral T cells were captured because whole blood was used without fractionation. This clonotype was detected many times. No antigen is known for it. The TCR originated in an adult with HIV infection. This specimen was blood, taken during antiretroviral therapy.

CDR3 nucleotide sequence: TGCAGCTCGGGGCGGACGGATGAGCAGTTCTTC. It translates to CSSGRTDEQFF. The chain carries TRBV29-1 and TRBJ2-1; D assignment may be TRBD1 or TRBD2 (5 bases each). The CDR3 is 11 amino acids. Germline V gene lookup returns CDR1 SQVTM and CDR2 ANQGSEA. Trimming stripped 8 bases from V and 8 bases from J, with 13 bases between.